The T cell receptor (beta chain) under discussion was sequenced for a study of T cell responses to AZD1222 COVID-19 vaccine. Whole-study context: Second doses at about 4 or about 12 weeks were pooled.

CDR1 is SGHNT, CDR2 YYREEE, per germline (reference sequence). V lost 2 bases, J lost 5 bases, and 10 bases lay in between. The CDR3 is 13 residues long. Libraries were prepared by immunoSEQ multiplex PCR; TCRdb keeps only in-frame clonotypes and omits some of them. The data contain some 150,000 clones, just under 95% of them singletons. General study points: Sampling that yielded the repertoires occurred only after the peak T cell response. Clonal diversity was possibly underestimated; the donors were predominantly white British and more often female.

Of note for this clone: The antigen is not known.

The rearrangement uses TRBV5-4 and TRBJ2-5; D is unresolved. This clonotype was sampled from an adult in good health. The source material was peripheral blood, sampled on day 0 of AZD1222 vaccination. The CDR3 here is CASSFRTGETQYF. For the CDR3, the DNA is TGTGCCAGCAGCTTCAGGACCGGGGAGACCCAGTACTTC. Full variable domain (missing parts from reference TRBV5-4 and TRBJ2-5): ETGVTQSPTHLIKTRGQQVTLRCSSQSGHNTVSWYQQALGQGPQFIFQYYREEENGRGNFPPRFSGLQFPNYSSELNVNALELDDSALYLCASSFRTGETQYFGPGTRLLVL.